This TCR beta chain was retrieved from a study of T cells in Graves' hyperthyroidism and ophthalmopathy. Notes on the study in general: Stable hyperthyroidism was told apart from ophthalmopathy by a model built on 13 V-J features.

The CDR3 consists of 16 residues. The V gene's germline CDR1 is SGHAT and CDR2 FQNNGV. V was clipped by 0 bases and J by 4 bases, with 12 bases between them. The sample holds many counts of this clonotype. Antigen: not known. Using RNA transcripts as the source, TCR beta CDR3 regions were amplified. HTBI primers were the set used in a first-round RT-PCR of the TCR CDR3. TCRdb reprocessed the multiplex PCR reads with MiXCR, giving one entry per CDR3 protein. The sample lists about 520,000 distinct CDR3 sequences; approximately 25% were seen once. The material sequenced was blood. This sequence was found in a woman aged 25 to 45 with Graves' ophthalmopathy. The chain joins TRBV11-2 to TRBJ2-2; D is unresolved. The DNA of the CDR3 is TGTGCCAGCAGCTTAGATCTAGGACCTAGCACCGGGGAGCTGTTTTTT. This encodes CASSLDLGPSTGELFF.